The 15 T cell receptor beta chains below were found in one sample sequenced in a study of memory CD4+ T cells and cytomegalovirus serostatus. The method was immunoSEQ multiplex PCR; TCRdb's version includes in-frame clones alone and lacks a portion of them. The data contain over 50,000 clones, 75% to 90% of them singletons. Single viable CD3+CD4+CD8-CD45RO+ cells were sorted as the memory CD4+ T cells. The source material was memory CD4+ T cells from blood. These receptor sequences come from an adult in good health and CMV-seronegative.

The DNA of the CDR3 is TGCGCCAGCAGTGAGACCCTACTCGGGGCTCAGCCCCAGCATTTT. Its translation: CASSETLLGAQPQHF. This sequence joins TRBV10-2 and TRBJ1-5; maybe TRBD1 (5 bases). The CDR3 loop spans 15 amino acids. V lost 2 bases and J 6 bases, leaving 14 bases between the germline ends. Looked up from germline, CDR1 is WSHSY and CDR2 is SAAADI.

The genes are TRBV5-1 and TRBJ1-5; 7 bases match TRBD1. CDR1 is SGHRS, CDR2 YFSETQ, per germline. J was trimmed by 4 bases and V by 0 bases; bases with no gene match: 4. The CDR3 sequence is 15 residues long. Here the CDR3 reads CASSLGQGPNQPQHF. For the CDR3, the DNA is TGCGCCAGCAGCTTGGGACAGGGACCTAATCAGCCCCAGCATTTT.

This chain joins TRBV28 and TRBJ2-7; 13 nucleotides align to TRBD2. The CDR3 totals 16 residues. V lost 5 bases, J lost 2 bases, and 6 bases stayed unmatched. Germline-derived CDR1 and CDR2 are MDHEN and SYDVKM. The CDR3 nucleotides are TGTGCCAGCAGTCCATATACTAGCGGGAGGGCCTACGAGCAGTACTTC. Its translation: CASSPYTSGRAYEQYF.

This clone was seen only once. Other nucleotide sequences from this sample produce the same CDR3. The chain carries TRBV18 and TRBJ2-3; no reliable D call. The V gene's germline CDR1 is KGHSH and CDR2 LQKENI. The V end was cut by 2 bases, the J end by 3 bases, with 3 bases between. The CDR3 loop spans 12 amino acids. The CDR3 DNA reads TGTGCCAGCTCACCAAGTACAGATACGCAGTATTTT. Protein sequence: CASSPSTDTQYF. The full variable domain, its missing parts supplied by reference TRBV18 and TRBJ2-3, is NAGVMQNPRHLVRRRGQEARLRCSPMKGHSHVYWYRQLPEEGLKFMVYLQKENIIDESGMPKERFSAEFPKEGPSILRIQQVVRGDSAAYFCASSPSTDTQYFGPGTRLTVL.

CDR3 in DNA: TGCGCCAGCAGCCGTGGGGGGCTCGTCACTGGGGCCAACGTCCTGACTTTC. It specifies CASSRGGLVTGANVLTF. V is TRBV4-1 and J is TRBJ2-6; D tentatively fits TRBD1 or TRBD2 (6 bases each). Germline assignment: CDR1 MGHRA and CDR2 YSYEKL. The CDR3 is 17 amino acids. V dropped 4 bases and J dropped 2 bases, with 15 bases sitting between them.

A few counts support this clone. J is TRBJ1-3 and V is TRBV5-1; D uncertain. The CDR3 runs 14 residues. Germline-derived CDR1 and CDR2 are SGHRS and YFSETQ. Trimming removed 0 bases at V and 2 bases at J, with 6 bases between. The CDR3 nucleotides read TGCGCCAGCAGCTTGGCCGGGGCTGGAAACACCATATATTTT. Protein product: CASSLAGAGNTIYF.

This clone was counted only a few times. The gene calls are TRBV2 and TRBJ1-1; the match to TRBD1 covers 7 bases. The germline gives CDR1 SNHLY, CDR2 FYNNEI. V was clipped by 4 bases and J by 2 bases; unmatched bases: 4. This CDR3 is 14 amino acids long. The CDR3 coding sequence is TGTGCCAGCAGTGCGCAGGGGGTCAACACTGAAGCTTTCTTT. Residues: CASSAQGVNTEAFF.

This chain connects TRBV10-3 to TRBJ2-7, with 8 bases lining up with TRBD2. Trimming took 8 bases from V and 2 from J; bases not matched to a gene: 8. In germline, CDR1 is ENHRY, CDR2 SYGVKD. The CDR3 has 14 residues. The CDR3 spells CAIAVSGSTYEQYF. The CDR3 DNA is TGTGCCATCGCGGTGAGCGGGAGTACCTACGAGCAGTACTTC.

In its sample, this clone was seen a few times. The V gene is TRBV7-9, the J gene TRBJ2-7; D is unclear. The CDR3 is 13 amino acids. V was shortened by 10 bases and J by 6 bases, with 19 bases between the two germline ends. Germline V gives CDR1 SEHNR, CDR2 FQNEAQ (reference sequence). This CDR3 reads CATTPRTRTEQYF. CDR3 DNA: TGTGCCACCACCCCGAGGACGCGGACCGAGCAGTACTTC.

The chain carries TRBV6-1 and TRBJ2-2, with 12 bases aligning to TRBD1. Germline loops: CDR1 MNHNS, CDR2 SASEGT. The CDR3 consists of 18 residues. Trimming removed 0 bases from V and 6 bases from J; junction bases left unmatched: 8. The CDR3 DNA reads as TGTGCCAGCAGTGAAGCGGCCGGGACAGGGGGCCGCGCCGGGGAGCTGTTTTTT. Protein: CASSEAAGTGGRAGELFF.

The V and J genes are TRBV2 and TRBJ2-4, with no clear D. The CDR3 has 14 residues. Germline V gene data show CDR1 as SNHLY and CDR2 as FYNNEI. V gave up 2 bases and J gave up 1 base, with 6 bases separating them. The CDR3 region has the DNA TGTGCCAGCAGTGAAAAGGTGGCCAAAAACATTCAGTACTTC. It encodes CASSEKVAKNIQYF.

This sequence joins TRBV21-1 and TRBJ2-3; the table's D call of TRBD2 was not tested on the DNA. TRBV21-1 is reported as a pseudogene. The CDR3 loop spans 16 amino acids. Here the CDR3 DNA reads TGTGCCAGCAGCACCTGGACTGGTTCGTTCACAGATACGCAGTATTTT. Amino acids: CASSTWTGSFTDTQYF.

The CDR3 is CASSWGDTQETQYF. CDR3 nucleotides: TGCGCCAGCAGCTGGGGGGACACCCAAGAGACCCAGTACTTC. The chain links TRBV5-1 to TRBJ2-5; D could derive from TRBD1 or TRBD2 (6 bases each). The CDR3 sequence is 14 residues long. Germline V CDR1 and CDR2: SGHRS, YFSETQ. Between the trimmed V and J ends, which lost 3 bases and 1 base, there was a span of 10 bases.

The chain joins TRBV6-5 to TRBJ1-2, with D maybe TRBD1 (5 bases). This CDR3 spans 13 amino acids. V dropped 2 bases and J dropped 1 base, with 5 bases sitting between them. From germline, CDR1 is MNHEY and CDR2 SVGAGI. The chain's CDR3 is CASSYQGNYGYTF. In nucleotides, the CDR3 is TGTGCCAGCAGTTACCAGGGTAACTATGGCTACACCTTC.

The rearrangement uses TRBV11-2 and TRBJ1-4; no reliable D call. Looked up from germline, CDR1 is SGHAT and CDR2 is FQNNGV. Trimming pared 6 bases from V and 2 bases from J, leaving 13 bases between. This CDR3 has 15 residues. The CDR3 spells CASSPMDGTNEKLFF. The CDR3 nucleotides read TGTGCCAGCAGTCCCATGGACGGTACTAATGAAAAACTGTTTTTT.